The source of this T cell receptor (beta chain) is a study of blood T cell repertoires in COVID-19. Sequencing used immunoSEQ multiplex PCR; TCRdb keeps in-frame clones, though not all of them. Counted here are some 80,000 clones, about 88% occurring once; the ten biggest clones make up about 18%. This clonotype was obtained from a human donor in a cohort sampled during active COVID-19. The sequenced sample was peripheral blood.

DNA for the CDR3: TGTGCCAGCAGCCAAGATTACGGACAGGGCTCCGAGCAGTACTTC. This codes for CASSQDYGQGSEQYF. The chain uses TRBV4-2 and TRBJ2-7; 8 bases line up with TRBD1. The junction had 7 bases not matched to a gene; V was cut back by 0 bases and J by 6 bases. CDR1 is LGHNA and CDR2 is YNFKEQ in the germline V gene. The CDR3 sequence is 15 residues long.